This is a list of T cell receptor beta chains from one sample in a study of blood T cell repertoires in COVID-19. The data were produced by immunoSEQ multiplex PCR, yet TCRdb's version contains in-frame clones alone and is incomplete. The table lists more than 65,000 clones, 80% to 90% of them singletons. Sequenced: peripheral blood. Receptors originate from a woman in her fifties or sixties with acute or convalescent COVID-19. Each CDR3 is given without its conserved first and last residue. A D gene is named only where the DNA matches it firmly. Not every row has a clone size; where given, it reads once, few, many or a size class.

J	V	size	D	CDR3
TRBJ1-5	TRBV3-1/TRBV3-2	.	TRBD1	ASSPGQGNQPQH
TRBJ2-7	TRBV29-1	.	.	SVQDYSYEQY
TRBJ2-5	TRBV4-2	.	TRBD2	ASSQEERGGWETQY
TRBJ2-1	TRBV7-2	.	.	ASSLRASGLPPNEQF
TRBJ1-3	TRBV7-2	.	.	ASSLRGSSGNTIY
TRBJ1-1	TRBV28	.	.	ASINWNTEAF
TRBJ1-4	TRBV5-5	.	.	ASSLSPGEKLF
TRBJ2-2	TRBV7-9	few	TRBD1	ASSTDRGRTGELF
TRBJ2-1	TRBV18	.	.	ASSPLSDNEQF
TRBJ1-5	TRBV6-5	.	.	ASSYSRGHNQPQH
TRBJ2-2	TRBV7-6	.	.	ASQRSGVVTGELF
TRBJ1-1	TRBV9	.	.	ASSIGQTNTEAF
TRBJ2-3	TRBV18	.	TRBD2	ASSPMVGGPGDTQY
TRBJ2-5	TRBV5-1	.	TRBD1	ASSLVAGGVLETQY
TRBJ1-2	TRBV7-3	.	.	ASRQGMGDGYT
TRBJ1-1	TRBV5-1	.	.	ASSLGQVGTEAF
TRBJ1-4	TRBV3-1/TRBV3-2	.	.	ASSQDGGHSTNEKLF
TRBJ2-1	TRBV5-4	.	.	ATHRDSHNEQF
TRBJ1-6	TRBV7-3	.	.	ASSLSSSENSPLH
TRBJ1-2	TRBV30	.	TRBD1	AWSVQSGGRGYT
TRBJ1-1	TRBV29-1	.	.	SVETVMNTEAF
TRBJ2-1	TRBV9	.	TRBD2	ASSLLAGGGLLEQF
TRBJ1-5	TRBV18	.	TRBD1	ASSPGQGTQPQH
TRBJ1-2	TRBV3-1/TRBV3-2	.	.	ASSPFVRAVDGYT
TRBJ2-2	TRBV7-2	.	.	ASSLVAGQNTGELF
TRBJ2-2	TRBV5-1	.	.	ASSLDSPSTGELF
TRBJ1-4	TRBV18	.	TRBD1	ASSQGATNEKLF
TRBJ1-5	TRBV7-2	.	.	ASSLNRTPQPQH
TRBJ2-1	TRBV11-1	.	TRBD2	ASSLSLREGDEQF
TRBJ1-1	TRBV19	.	.	ASSKLEPGTEAF
TRBJ2-1	TRBV6-6	once	.	ASRTGGSEQF
TRBJ2-2	TRBV6-5	.	.	ASSYVGRGTGELF
TRBJ1-1	TRBV30	.	.	AWSNREYTEAF
TRBJ2-3	TRBV10-1	.	TRBD2	ASRMPGREQADTQY
TRBJ2-7	TRBV6-6	few	.	ASYAPEGLEQY
TRBJ2-5	TRBV2	once	TRBD1	ASSEALAGGEETQY
TRBJ1-3	TRBV6-6	.	.	ATRKTGFSGNTIY
TRBJ2-3	TRBV19	.	TRBD2	ASSATSGRGTDTQY
TRBJ2-4	TRBV5-4	.	TRBD2	ASSPRGGDAKNIQY
TRBJ2-7	TRBV27	.	TRBD1	ASRSIRTGLEQY
TRBJ2-5	TRBV14	few	.	ASSQEGVWETQY
TRBJ2-7	TRBV6-2/TRBV6-3	.	TRBD2	ASSYDRERGLYEQY
TRBJ2-1	TRBV7-9	.	TRBD2	ASSSGGLAYNEQF
TRBJ2-7	TRBV28	.	TRBD1	ASSSPRRTGYEQY